This paragraph reports one T cell receptor (beta chain). Antigen unknown. These data originate in a study of cytomegalovirus exposure and HLA in healthy donors. Findings and caveats of the study: Prediction of most subjects' HLA-A and HLA-B alleles by TCR beta sequences was reportedly accurate. Researchers left out some V segments, among them TRBV6-2 and TRBV6-3, as indistinguishable. Data from an earlier analysis indicated that most TCR beta V segments were productive either about 90% or about 30% of the time.

Germline CDR1 reads SGHRS; CDR2 reads YFSETQ. The CDR3 is 13 residues long. V dropped 1 base and J dropped 4 bases, with 9 bases sitting between them. Primers: 60 Vbeta forward and 13 Jbeta reverse. Study processing details: A later analysis tallied 87 million or so unique TCR beta chains, about 9.9 million of them shared. Profiling relied on immunoSEQ multiplex PCR, and the TCRdb table lists in-frame clones only, not all of them. D and trimming were read from the DNA, whereas the V and J calls and clone size are those reported in that table. The sample lists about 200,000 clones, 86% occurring once. The receptor comes from a woman aged 25 to 39 in good health and CMV-seronegative. Sample: PBMCs. The chain is built from TRBV5-1 and TRBJ2-7; a weak D match, TRBD1 (5 bases). DNA for the CDR3: TGCGCCAGCAGCTTGAACAGGCCTTACGAGCAGTACTTC. Translation: CASSLNRPYEQYF.